The rows below give T cell receptor beta chains drawn from one sample of a study of cytomegalovirus exposure and HLA in healthy donors. Sequencing was performed with immunoSEQ multiplex PCR; in TCRdb, only in-frame clones are kept and a portion is missing. Of 90,000 to 150,000 clones in the sample, 82% were seen once. Sequencing input: PBMCs. All receptors derive from a woman aged 18-35 years in good health and CMV-seronegative. CDR3s include the opening cysteine and the closing phenylalanine or tryptophan. Each record gives: clone size, V gene, J gene, D gene, CDR3 DNA, CDR3 protein. The D gene is left open where the match is weak. Size is stated for part of the rows, as once, few or many counts, or as a class when the clone is expanded.

clone_size: NA
v_call: TRBV2
j_call: TRBJ1-1
d_call: NA
cdr3_nt: TGTGCCAGCAGTGATCAGGCTCCGAACACTGAAGCTTTCTTT
cdr3_aa: CASSDQAPNTEAFF

clone_size: NA
v_call: TRBV2
j_call: TRBJ2-5
d_call: NA
cdr3_nt: TGTGCCAGCAGTGGTAGTGAAGGTCTTACAAGCAGGAAGACCCAGTACTTC
cdr3_aa: CASSGSEGLTSRKTQYF

clone_size: NA
v_call: TRBV27
j_call: TRBJ1-2
d_call: TRBD1
cdr3_nt: TGTGCCAGCAGTTTCCGGACAGGAGACCCTAACACCTTC
cdr3_aa: CASSFRTGDPNTF

clone_size: once
v_call: TRBV7-9
j_call: TRBJ1-1
d_call: NA
cdr3_nt: TGTGCCAGCAGCTTACTTAAGGAGCTGAACACTGAAGCTTTCTTT
cdr3_aa: CASSLLKELNTEAFF

clone_size: NA
v_call: TRBV19
j_call: TRBJ2-7
d_call: TRBD2
cdr3_nt: TGTGCCAGTAGCGATACCGGGACTACGCAGCAGTACTTC
cdr3_aa: CASSDTGTTQQYF

clone_size: NA
v_call: TRBV5-1
j_call: TRBJ2-5
d_call: NA
cdr3_nt: TGCGCCAGCAGCTTCGACTCTGGACAAGAGACCCAGTACTTC
cdr3_aa: CASSFDSGQETQYF

clone_size: NA
v_call: TRBV19
j_call: TRBJ2-2
d_call: NA
cdr3_nt: TGTGCCAGTAGTATATCAGCGGACACCGGGGAGCTGTTTTTT
cdr3_aa: CASSISADTGELFF

clone_size: once
v_call: TRBV7-6
j_call: TRBJ2-1
d_call: TRBD1
cdr3_nt: TGTGCCAGCAGCTTAAGGGTTCGGGGACAGGGAGTGCATGAGCAGTTCTTC
cdr3_aa: CASSLRVRGQGVHEQFF

clone_size: NA
v_call: TRBV5-1
j_call: TRBJ1-2
d_call: TRBD1
cdr3_nt: TGCGCCAGCAGCTTGGGCCGGGACAGGGGTAGCTACACCTTC
cdr3_aa: CASSLGRDRGSYTF

clone_size: NA
v_call: TRBV4-2
j_call: TRBJ1-1
d_call: TRBD1
cdr3_nt: TGTGCCAGCAGCCCCCGGACAGGCGCTATGAACACTGAAGCTTTCTTT
cdr3_aa: CASSPRTGAMNTEAFF

clone_size: NA
v_call: TRBV5-1
j_call: TRBJ2-7
d_call: TRBD1
cdr3_nt: TGCGCCAGCAGCTTGCTCCGGGACAGGGGGCTTTACGAGCAGTACTTC
cdr3_aa: CASSLLRDRGLYEQYF

clone_size: NA
v_call: TRBV19
j_call: TRBJ2-3
d_call: NA
cdr3_nt: TGTGCCAGTCGGGGCACAGATACGCAGTATTTT
cdr3_aa: CASRGTDTQYF

clone_size: NA
v_call: TRBV30
j_call: TRBJ1-5
d_call: NA
cdr3_nt: TGTGCCTGGAGGGGGCCGGACAGAATTATCAATCAGCCCCAGCATTTT
cdr3_aa: CAWRGPDRIINQPQHF

clone_size: few
v_call: TRBV6-5
j_call: TRBJ2-2
d_call: NA
cdr3_nt: TGTGCCAGCAGTTACGGGCGGGGGCCCACCGGGGAGCTGTTTTTT
cdr3_aa: CASSYGRGPTGELFF

clone_size: NA
v_call: TRBV2
j_call: TRBJ1-2
d_call: NA
cdr3_nt: TGTGCCAGCAGTGCTCAGGGGTCGGGCTACACCTTC
cdr3_aa: CASSAQGSGYTF

clone_size: NA
v_call: TRBV21-1
j_call: TRBJ1-2
d_call: NA
cdr3_nt: TGTGCCAGCAGCATCCCCTTGTCTGGCTACACCTTC
cdr3_aa: CASSIPLSGYTF

clone_size: NA
v_call: TRBV27
j_call: TRBJ1-2
d_call: TRBD1
cdr3_nt: TGTGCCAGCAGTTTTTCCCCAGGGGGGCCCTATGGCTACACCTTC
cdr3_aa: CASSFSPGGPYGYTF

clone_size: NA
v_call: TRBV7-2
j_call: TRBJ1-3
d_call: NA
cdr3_nt: TGTGCCAGCAGTTCACTGAACTCTGGAAACACCATATATTTT
cdr3_aa: CASSSLNSGNTIYF

clone_size: NA
v_call: TRBV6-1
j_call: TRBJ1-6
d_call: NA
cdr3_nt: TGTGCCAGCAGGAGGGATATCGAGAATTCACCCCTCCACTTT
cdr3_aa: CASRRDIENSPLHF

clone_size: NA
v_call: TRBV29-1
j_call: TRBJ1-1
d_call: NA
cdr3_nt: TGCAGCGTTGCAAGGGGTGAAGCTTTCTTT
cdr3_aa: CSVARGEAFF

clone_size: NA
v_call: TRBV4-1
j_call: TRBJ2-7
d_call: NA
cdr3_nt: TGCGCCAGCAGCCAAGACGAACACAGGGTACGCTCCGAGCAGTACTTC
cdr3_aa: CASSQDEHRVRSEQYF

clone_size: few
v_call: TRBV5-6
j_call: TRBJ1-1
d_call: NA
cdr3_nt: TGTGCCAGCAGCTTGGCTCAGGGCGGTGTGCGAGCTTTCTTT
cdr3_aa: CASSLAQGGVRAFF

clone_size: NA
v_call: TRBV5-1
j_call: TRBJ2-5
d_call: TRBD1
cdr3_nt: TGCGCCAGCAGCGATTATGGGACAGACCAAGAGACCCAGTACTTC
cdr3_aa: CASSDYGTDQETQYF

clone_size: few
v_call: TRBV29-1
j_call: TRBJ2-3
d_call: NA
cdr3_nt: TGCAGCGTTGAAGATAGGCGGGGTAGCACAGATACGCAGTATTTT
cdr3_aa: CSVEDRRGSTDTQYF

clone_size: NA
v_call: TRBV2
j_call: TRBJ1-2
d_call: TRBD1
cdr3_nt: TGTGCCAGCAGTTCGGACAGGGATGAAGATGGCTACACCTTC
cdr3_aa: CASSSDRDEDGYTF

clone_size: once
v_call: TRBV5-4
j_call: TRBJ2-1
d_call: TRBD2
cdr3_nt: TGTGCCAGCAGTTTCGGACTAGCGGGGCCCAATGAGCAGTTCTTC
cdr3_aa: CASSFGLAGPNEQFF

clone_size: once
v_call: TRBV10-1
j_call: TRBJ2-2
d_call: NA
cdr3_nt: TGCGCCAGCAGCGTAACACAGGGATTTCAATCCGGGGAGCTGTTTTTT
cdr3_aa: CASSVTQGFQSGELFF

clone_size: few
v_call: TRBV15
j_call: TRBJ1-4
d_call: NA
cdr3_nt: TGTGCCACCAGCAGAGATCGGGGGGGTGAAAAACTGTTTTTT
cdr3_aa: CATSRDRGGEKLFF

clone_size: NA
v_call: TRBV7-6
j_call: TRBJ2-5
d_call: NA
cdr3_nt: TGTGCCAGCAGCTTCAGACAAGAGACCCGGTACTTC
cdr3_aa: CASSFRQETRYF

clone_size: NA
v_call: TRBV7-2
j_call: TRBJ2-1
d_call: NA
cdr3_nt: TGTGCCAGCAGCCCAGGGGATTACAATGAGCAGTTCTTC
cdr3_aa: CASSPGDYNEQFF